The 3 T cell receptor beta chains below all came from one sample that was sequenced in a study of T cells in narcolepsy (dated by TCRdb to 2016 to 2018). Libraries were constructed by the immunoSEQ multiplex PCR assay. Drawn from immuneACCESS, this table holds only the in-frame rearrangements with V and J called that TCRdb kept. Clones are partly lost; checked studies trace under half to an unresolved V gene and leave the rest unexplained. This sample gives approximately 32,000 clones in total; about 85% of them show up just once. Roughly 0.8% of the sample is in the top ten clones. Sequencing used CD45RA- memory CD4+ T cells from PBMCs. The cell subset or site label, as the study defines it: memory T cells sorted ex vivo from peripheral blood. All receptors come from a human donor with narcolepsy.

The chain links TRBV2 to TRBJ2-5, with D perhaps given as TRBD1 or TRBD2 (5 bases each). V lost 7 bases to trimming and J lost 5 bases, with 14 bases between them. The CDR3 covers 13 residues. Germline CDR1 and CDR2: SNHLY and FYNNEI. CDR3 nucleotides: TGTGCCAGCACATGGGGGAACTGGGAGACCCAGTACTTC. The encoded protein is CASTWGNWETQYF.

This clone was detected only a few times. This CDR3 reads CASSFRAGNQPQHF. DNA of the CDR3: TGTGCCAGCAGTTTCCGAGCAGGCAATCAGCCCCAGCATTTT. This sequence joins TRBV6-1 and TRBJ1-5, with no clear D. V was cut by 5 bases and J by 2 bases, with 10 bases left in between. The CDR3 sequence is 14 residues long. The germline V gene has CDR1 MNHNS and CDR2 SASEGT.

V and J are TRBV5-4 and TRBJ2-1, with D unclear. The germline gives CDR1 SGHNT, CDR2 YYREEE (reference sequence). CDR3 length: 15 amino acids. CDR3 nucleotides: TGTGTCACAGCCAAACGGCTGAGCTCCTACAATGAGCAGTTCTTC. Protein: CVTAKRLSSYNEQFF.